The clone carrying this TCR beta chain showed up just once. As yet, its antigen is unknown. The record originates from a study of blood T cells in healthy people across ages. The length of the CDR3 is 12 residues. Per the germline V gene, CDR1 is DFQATT and CDR2 is SNEGSKA (reference sequence). Deletions cut 3 bases from V and 2 bases from J, with 7 bases between. Study outcomes and limitations: Reliance upon unsorted PBMCs precluded definitive naive versus antigen-experienced comparison. There were more naive CD4+ cells and higher diversity in long-lived donors than in aged donors.

Sample donors were healthy Caucasian individuals that came from Russia, aged roughly 6 to 90. It was with a sample-barcoded 5' primer and a J-beta primer mix that a second PCR of roughly 7 to 11 cycles was run. TCRdb processed the 5' RACE reads anew with MiXCR; each CDR3 protein has one entry. The sample lists approximately 400,000 distinct CDR3 sequences; more than 45% were seen once. The sample taken for sequencing was blood. The sequence derives from a man in his sixties in good health. V and J are TRBV20-1 and TRBJ1-2; no reliable D call. The CDR3 coding sequence is TGCAGTGCTAGTACGCAGAACTATGGCTACACCTTC. Amino acid sequence: CSASTQNYGYTF.